Below are 27 T cell receptor beta chains sequenced from a single sample in a study of breast tumors, draining lymph nodes, adjacent tissues. TCRdb re-called the multiplex PCR reads with MiXCR, one entry per CDR3 protein. The sample shows hundreds of thousands of distinct CDR3 sequences, 32% of them seen only once. Axillary draining lymph nodes of breast cancer patients supplied the node samples. Material for sequencing was axillary lymph node tissue. The receptors come from a female donor with breast cancer. Some clones in this sample may be carry-over from other donors' samples.

This clonotype was seen a handful of times. The chain joins TRBV30 to TRBJ1-1; the D is unclear. Germline loops: CDR1 GTSNPN, CDR2 SVGIG (reference sequence). The CDR3 sequence is 11 residues long. V gave up 8 bases and J gave up 1 base, with 8 bases separating them. The CDR3 coding sequence is TGTGCCGGGATCAAGAACACTGAAGCTTTCTTT. Encoded protein: CAGIKNTEAFF.

Comment on this clonotype: It may be a read error: a sequence one base away is much more abundant. V gene TRBV7-2 combines with J gene TRBJ2-1; D gene ambiguous. V shed 6 bases and J shed 0 bases, with 12 bases lying between them. CDR1 is SGHTA and CDR2 is FQGNSA in the germline V gene. This CDR3 contains 15 residues. The CDR3, as DNA: TGTGCCAGCAGGTCCCGGGCTAGCTCCTACAATGAGCAGTTCTTC. It specifies CASRSRASSYNEQFF.

Comments on this clonotype: This clone may be a read error of a much larger clone one base away. V and J are TRBV5-1 and TRBJ2-1; TRBD2 agrees at 12 bases. The length of the CDR3 is 19 residues. Germline V gives CDR1 SGHRS, CDR2 YFSETQ. CDR3 protein: CASGLSLAPSGRAYNEQFF. CDR3 nucleotide sequence: TGTGCTAGTGGTTTGTCTCTCGCCCCTAGCGGGAGGGCCTACAATGAGCAGTTCTTC.

This clonotype was picked up many times. The rearrangement links TRBV7-9 to TRBJ2-1; 10 bases match TRBD2. The germline CDR1 and CDR2 sequences are SEHNR and FQNEAQ (reference sequence). The CDR3 sequence is 15 residues long. Trimming took 4 bases from V and 4 from J; bases not matched to a gene: 4. CDR3 DNA: TGTGCCAGCAGCTCCGGACTAGCGGTATACAATGAGCAGTTCTTC. This codes for CASSSGLAVYNEQFF.

The J gene is TRBJ1-4, the V gene TRBV5-6; 11 positions agree with TRBD1. The trim removed 4 bases at V and 6 bases at J, leaving 8 bases unmatched. Germline V gene sequence: CDR1 SGHDT, CDR2 YYEEEE. The CDR3 extends over 16 amino acids. In DNA, the CDR3 is TGTGCCAGCAGCCCGAGGGACAGGGGGTGGGATGAAAAACTGTTTTTT. Amino acids: CASSPRDRGWDEKLFF.

This chain links TRBV28 with TRBJ2-3; TRBD2 aligns across 8 bases. Germline V lookup: CDR1 MDHEN, CDR2 SYDVKM. The CDR3 spans 16 residues. The J segment lost 2 bases and the V segment lost 6 bases, leaving 10 bases of the junction unmatched. The CDR3: CASSSSSGVNTDTQYF. For the CDR3, the DNA is TGTGCCAGCAGCTCAAGTAGCGGGGTAAACACAGATACGCAGTATTTT.

This clonotype has ten or more counts. The genes are TRBV7-3 and TRBJ2-7, with a possible D match to TRBD2 (5 bases). The CDR3 extends over 14 amino acids. In germline, CDR1 is SGHTA, CDR2 FQGTGA. V dropped 3 bases and J dropped 3 bases, with 12 bases sitting between them. The CDR3 bases are TGTGCCAGCAGCTTGAGGGATGGGGTCTACGAGCAGTACTTC. Protein sequence: CASSLRDGVYEQYF.

The J gene is TRBJ2-5, the V gene TRBV20-1; TRBD2 aligns across 8 bases. V lost 5 bases and J lost 3; bases outside the gene matches: 8. The CDR3 length is 14 residues. The germline CDR1 and CDR2 sequences are DFQATT and SNEGSKA (reference sequence). CDR3: CSAGGPGLEETQYF. The CDR3, as DNA: TGCAGTGCTGGCGGGCCGGGACTAGAAGAGACCCAGTACTTC.

This clonotype was counted ten times or more. DNA of the CDR3: TGTGCCAGCAGTCCGGGGGGAACAGATACGCAGTATTTT. This translates into CASSPGGTDTQYF. The rearrangement joins TRBV7-9 to TRBJ2-3, with TRBD2 matching 7 bases. The CDR3 covers 13 residues. Germline V gives CDR1 SEHNR, CDR2 FQNEAQ (reference sequence). J was trimmed by 3 bases and V by 6 bases; bases with no gene match: 3.

The rearrangement joins TRBV3-2 to TRBJ1-5; the table's D call, TRBD1, has no DNA check behind it. TRBV3-2 corresponds to a pseudogene. CDR3 size: 14 residues. CDR3 region: CASSQETGSQPQHF. DNA for the CDR3: TGTGCCAGCAGCCAAGAGACAGGGTCTCAGCCCCAGCATTTT.

This clonotype was seen at least ten times. The chain has TRBV12-5 and TRBJ2-3, with 10 bases matching TRBD2. The J segment lost 2 bases and the V segment lost 5 bases, leaving 1 base of the junction unmatched. CDR1 is LGHNT and CDR2 is FRNRAP in the germline V gene. There are 14 residues in the CDR3. CDR3 in amino acids: CASGTSGTTDTQYF. The CDR3 DNA follows: TGTGCTAGTGGTACTAGCGGGACCACAGATACGCAGTATTTT. The whole variable domain, remainder taken from reference TRBV12-5 and TRBJ2-3, is DARVTQTPRHKVTEMGQEVTMRCQPILGHNTVFWYRQTMMQGLELLAYFRNRAPLDDSGMPKDRFSAEMPDATLATLKIQPSEPRDSAVYFCASGTSGTTDTQYFGPGTRLTVL.

The chain recombines TRBV6-1 with TRBJ2-7; TRBD1 aligns across 10 bases. V was clipped by 5 bases and J by 7 bases; unmatched bases: 8. CDR1 is MNHNS and CDR2 is SASEGT in the germline V gene. The CDR3 has 14 residues. The chain's CDR3 is CASSRGTGVGEQYF. For the CDR3, the DNA is TGTGCCAGCAGTCGTGGGACAGGGGTTGGAGAGCAGTACTTC.

The chain uses TRBV20-1 and TRBJ1-4; possible D gene TRBD1, 6 bases. Germline assignment: CDR1 DFQATT and CDR2 SNEGSKA (reference sequence). The CDR3 consists of 14 residues. V was clipped by 2 bases and J by 5 bases, with 12 bases between them. The CDR3 loop is CSARSGEYNEKLFF. CDR3 nucleotide sequence: TGCAGTGCTAGATCAGGGGAATACAATGAAAAACTGTTTTTT.

At least ten counts were recorded for this clonotype. The chain uses TRBV19 and TRBJ2-2; no clear D. The V end was cut by 4 bases, the J end by 6 bases, with 6 bases between. The germline gives CDR1 LNHDA, CDR2 SQIVND (reference sequence). The CDR3 has 12 residues. CDR3 in DNA: TGTGCCAGTAGTACGCGACCCGGGGAGCTGTTTTTT. Residues: CASSTRPGELFF.

This chain uses TRBV12-3 or TRBV12-4 with TRBJ2-2; 8 nucleotides line up with TRBD2. The CDR3 sequence is 15 residues long. Trimming removed 3 bases from V and 5 bases from J; junction bases left unmatched: 5. The chain's CDR3 is CASSLKAGETGELFF. In nucleotides, the CDR3 is TGTGCCAGCAGTTTGAAAGCGGGAGAGACCGGGGAGCTGTTTTTT.

The chain is built from TRBV24-1 and TRBJ2-2; TRBD2 aligns across 13 bases. This CDR3 is 19 amino acids long. V gave up 4 bases and J gave up 4 bases; unmatched junction bases: 11. Germline CDR1 and CDR2: KGHDR and SFDVKD. In nucleotides, the CDR3 is TGTGCCACCAGTGAGGTTACTAGCGGGAGGGCCATGGGCACCGGGGAGCTGTTTTTT. Its protein product is CATSEVTSGRAMGTGELFF.

Turning to this clonotype: The junction and the germline gene differ at one end; a read error may be behind it. The chain is built from TRBV19 and TRBJ2-3, with D perhaps TRBD2 (5 bases). The germline gives CDR1 LNHDA, CDR2 SQIVND (reference sequence). CDR3 length: 12 amino acids. CDR3 DNA: TGTGCCAGTAGTAATCGGGGAACCGAGCAGTGTTTT. This encodes CASSNRGTEQCF.

In its sample, this clonotype was seen many times. This chain links TRBV20-1 with TRBJ2-5, with D possibly TRBD2 on 5 matching bases. Trimming cost V 1 base and J 3 bases, with 12 bases left between them. Germline V lookup: CDR1 DFQATT, CDR2 SNEGSKA (reference sequence). The CDR3 spans 14 residues. In DNA form, the CDR3 reads TGCAGTGCTAGAGTTTGGAGGTTTGAAGAGACCCAGTACTTC. The encoded protein is CSARVWRFEETQYF.

About this clonotype itself: A junction boundary mismatches the germline segment, possibly from a read error. The chain recombines TRBV7-8 with TRBJ2-3; TRBD1 agrees at 11 bases. Germline values: CDR1 SGHVS, CDR2 FQNEAQ. CDR3 length: 15 residues. CDR3 region: CTSSRRTGGTGTQYF. For the CDR3, the DNA is TGTACCAGCAGCCGCAGGACAGGGGGCACAGGTACGCAGTATTTT.

In its sample, this clonotype was seen many times. The chain combines TRBV19 with TRBJ1-2; tentatively, D is TRBD1 (5 bases). The V gene lost 3 bases and the J gene lost 8 bases, with 13 bases spanning the gap. Germline V gene lookup returns CDR1 LNHDA and CDR2 SQIVND (reference sequence). The CDR3 loop spans 13 amino acids. CDR3: CASSISGPGGYTF. CDR3 in DNA: TGTGCCAGTAGTATTTCAGGGCCCGGCGGCTACACCTTC.

This chain links TRBV5-1 with TRBJ2-5; 12 nucleotides agree with TRBD2. CDR3 length equals 18 residues. V gave up 0 bases and J gave up 1 base; unmatched junction bases: 7. Germline values: CDR1 SGHRS, CDR2 YFSETQ. Written as DNA, the CDR3 is TGCGCCAGCAGCTTGGTGACTAGCGGGAGAGCTCTCCAAGAGACCCAGTACTTC. Amino acids: CASSLVTSGRALQETQYF.

This clonotype was found many times. Given a much more abundant clone one base away, this may be a read error. The V and J genes are TRBV7-6 and TRBJ1-6; D uncertain. There are 18 residues in the CDR3. Germline CDR1 and CDR2: SGHVS and FNYEAQ. The CDR3 region is CASSPRGNPSSYNPPLHF. The DNA of the CDR3 is TGTGCCAGCAGCCCAAGAGGTAATCCGAGCTCCTATAATCCACCCCTCCACTTT.

This clonotype occurred a few times. Being one base from a much bigger clone, this may be a read error. The chain links TRBV11-3 to TRBJ2-3; 9 bases align to TRBD2. V lost 5 bases, J lost 0 bases, and 12 bases stayed unmatched. CDR1 SGHNT and CDR2 YENEEA come from the germline V gene. The CDR3 contains 18 residues. CDR3: CASSLDSPTSGSTDTQYF. The CDR3 DNA sequence: TGTGCCAGCAGCCTTGACAGTCCAACTAGCGGGAGCACAGATACGCAGTATTTT.

This chain uses TRBV29-1 with TRBJ2-3; the D is unclear. Deletions cut 8 bases from V and 6 bases from J, with 15 bases between. This CDR3 is 12 amino acids long. The germline V gene encodes CDR1 SQVTM and CDR2 ANQGSEA. CDR3 loop: CSLSGAADTQYF. CDR3 DNA: TGCAGCTTGTCGGGCGCGGCGGATACGCAGTATTTT.

This clonotype was detected only a few times. The rearrangement joins TRBV27 to TRBJ2-7, with TRBD2 matching 7 bases. This CDR3 spans 14 amino acids. CDR1 and CDR2 (germline): MNHEY, SMNVEV (reference sequence). The J segment lost 4 bases and the V segment lost 5 bases, leaving 8 bases of the junction unmatched. As DNA, the CDR3 is TGTGCCAGCAGTCTAGGGCCGGGGGGATACGAGCAGTACTTC. Amino acid sequence: CASSLGPGGYEQYF.

This clonotype was observed a few times. A much larger clonotype is one base distant, so this may be a read error. The rearrangement joins TRBV5-5 to TRBJ2-3, with no clear D. Trimming shortened V by 1 base and J by 0 bases, and 12 bases separated the two germline ends. CDR3 length equals 16 residues. Germline CDR1 is SGHKS and CDR2 is YYEKEE (reference sequence). The chain's CDR3 is CASSLRSTLSTDTQYF. CDR3 nucleotide sequence: TGTGCCAGCAGCTTGAGGAGTACCTTAAGCACAGATACGCAGTATTTT.

The chain employs TRBV19 and TRBJ2-5, with 9 bases matching TRBD1. Germline V gene data show CDR1 as LNHDA and CDR2 as SQIVND (reference sequence). The CDR3 loop spans 13 amino acids. The CDR3 is CATGTGTEETQYF. The CDR3 DNA follows: TGTGCGACCGGGACAGGGACGGAGGAGACCCAGTACTTC.